The T cell receptor (beta chain) described here comes from a study of identical twins. Regarding the study as a whole: Out-of-frame alpha sequences shared by twins showed excess low generation probability. Models, which agreed with sharing between unrelated individuals, nonetheless underestimated the out-of-frame TCR alpha sharing seen in monozygotic twins.

On this clonotype itself: The antigen is unknown.

TCRdb used MiXCR to reprocess the 5' RACE reads, holding one entry per CDR3 protein. The sample consists of a few hundred thousand distinct CDR3 sequences, roughly 9.9% of them appearing once. Healthy Caucasians were all of the donors. The CDR3 spans 14 residues. Trimming removed 5 bases from V and 1 base from J, with 10 bases in between. The germline gives CDR1 SNHLY, CDR2 FYNNEI. These same records also appear under a second study, on yellow fever vaccine responses in identical twins.

The V gene is TRBV2, the J gene TRBJ2-3; D gene uncertain. The source is a woman aged 18-29 years in good health. The sample comprised PBMCs. CDR3 amino acids: CASSRGFGTDTQYF. CDR3 nucleotides: TGTGCCAGCAGTCGAGGTTTTGGCACAGATACGCAGTATTTT.